A single sample is the source of the 9 T cell receptor beta chains below, sequenced in a study of T cell responses to AZD1222 COVID-19 vaccine. Libraries were prepared by immunoSEQ multiplex PCR; TCRdb keeps only in-frame clonotypes and omits some of them. The data contain roughly 150,000 clones, approximately 90% of them seen just once; the ten biggest clones take up about 1.6%. This material consisted of peripheral blood, taken 28 days after the second AZD1222 dose. Receptor source: an adult who received the AZD1222 COVID-19 vaccine.

The genes are TRBV6-2 or TRBV6-3 and TRBJ1-5; no definite D call. Trimming removed 6 bases from V and 2 bases from J, with 11 bases in between. The CDR3 spans 14 residues. Germline V gene data show CDR1 as MNHEY and CDR2 as SVGEGT. The CDR3 reads CASSRTGGNQPQHF. The CDR3 coding sequence is TGTGCCAGCAGCCGAACTGGAGGCAATCAGCCCCAGCATTTT.

The chain carries TRBV7-2 and TRBJ1-5; D remains unclear. V was cut by 1 base and J by 12 bases, with 13 bases left in between. CDR1 is SGHTA, CDR2 FQGNSA, per germline. The CDR3 spans 13 residues. The CDR3: CASSLDPREIQHF. The CDR3 DNA follows: TGTGCCAGCAGCTTAGATCCACGGGAGATCCAGCATTTT.

The chain carries TRBV2 and TRBJ1-6; D is ambiguous. Germline CDR1 reads SNHLY; CDR2 reads FYNNEI. Trimming shortened V by 8 bases and J by 8 bases, and 16 bases separated the two germline ends. The CDR3 is made up of 14 amino acids. This chain's CDR3 is CASGTASGYSPLHF. The CDR3 DNA reads TGTGCCAGCGGAACAGCGTCCGGGTATTCACCCCTCCACTTT.

This chain connects TRBV5-1 to TRBJ2-7; TRBD2 agrees at 9 bases. Trimming took 4 bases from V and 4 from J; bases not matched to a gene: 12. CDR3 size: 16 residues. Germline V gives CDR1 SGHRS, CDR2 YFSETQ. The CDR3 region has the DNA TGCGCCAGCAGCCTCTCTAGCGGGGCCCTCATTTACGAGCAGTACTTC. Its protein is CASSLSSGALIYEQYF.

The chain recombines TRBV30 with TRBJ1-2; D is perhaps TRBD1 (5 bases). CDR1 and CDR2 from the germline V gene are GTSNPN and SVGIG (reference sequence). V lost 4 bases and J 2 bases, leaving 14 bases between the germline ends. This CDR3 region has 14 residues. CDR3 sequence (DNA): TGTGCCTGGACCCCGGGACCTGGCAACTATGGCTACACCTTC. This encodes CAWTPGPGNYGYTF. The full variable domain, rest sourced from reference TRBV30 and TRBJ1-2, is SQTIHQWPATLVQPVGSPLSLECTVEGTSNPNLYWYRQAAGRGLQLLFYSVGIGQISSEVPQNLSASRPQDRQFILSSKKLLLSDSGFYLCAWTPGPGNYGYTFGSGTRLTVV.

The CDR3 DNA is TGTGCCACCAGGGGGGGCTCCTACAATGAGCAGTTCTTC. It is translated as CATRGGSYNEQFF. The rearrangement links TRBV24-1 to TRBJ2-1; D is possibly TRBD2 (6 bases). The V and J ends lost 7 bases and 0 bases respectively, with 6 bases between them. The CDR3 length is 13 residues. CDR1 and CDR2 (germline): KGHDR, SFDVKD.

The CDR3 sequence is CASSLNADYQETQYF. In DNA, the CDR3 is TGTGCCAGCAGCTTAAATGCTGACTACCAAGAGACCCAGTACTTC. The rearrangement links TRBV7-8 to TRBJ2-5; D remains unclear. The V end was cut by 2 bases, the J end by 0 bases, with 10 bases between. CDR1 is SGHVS, CDR2 FQNEAQ, per germline. This CDR3 has 15 amino acids.

This chain joins TRBV7-6 and TRBJ1-4, with D hard to call. Germline assignment: CDR1 SGHVS and CDR2 FNYEAQ. V lost 1 base and J 0 bases, leaving 15 bases between the germline ends. The CDR3 totals 18 residues. CDR3 DNA sequence: TGTGCCAGCAGCTTAGGAGGGCTTGCCCTTGCAACTAATGAAAAACTGTTTTTT. Translated, it gives CASSLGGLALATNEKLFF.

This clone was counted only a few times. The CDR3 bases are TGTGCCAGCAGTGAAGGCGTGGGAGATAGCAATCAGCCCCAGCATTTT. Protein product: CASSEGVGDSNQPQHF. The rearrangement uses TRBV6-1 and TRBJ1-5; D call uncertain. Per the germline V gene, CDR1 is MNHNS and CDR2 is SASEGT. Trimming took off 1 base at V and 0 bases at J, with 10 bases between the two ends. The CDR3 is 16 residues long.